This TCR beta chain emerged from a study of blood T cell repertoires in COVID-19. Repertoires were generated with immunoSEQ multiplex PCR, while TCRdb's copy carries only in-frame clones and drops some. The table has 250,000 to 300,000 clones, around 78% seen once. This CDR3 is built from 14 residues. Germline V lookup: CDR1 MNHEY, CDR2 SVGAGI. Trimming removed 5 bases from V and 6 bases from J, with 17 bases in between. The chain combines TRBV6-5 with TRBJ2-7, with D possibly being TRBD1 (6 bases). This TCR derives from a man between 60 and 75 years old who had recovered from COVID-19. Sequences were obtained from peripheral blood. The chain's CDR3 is CASSRLFTGPEQYF. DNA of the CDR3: TGTGCCAGCAGTCGGCTTTTTACAGGGCCCGAGCAGTACTTC.